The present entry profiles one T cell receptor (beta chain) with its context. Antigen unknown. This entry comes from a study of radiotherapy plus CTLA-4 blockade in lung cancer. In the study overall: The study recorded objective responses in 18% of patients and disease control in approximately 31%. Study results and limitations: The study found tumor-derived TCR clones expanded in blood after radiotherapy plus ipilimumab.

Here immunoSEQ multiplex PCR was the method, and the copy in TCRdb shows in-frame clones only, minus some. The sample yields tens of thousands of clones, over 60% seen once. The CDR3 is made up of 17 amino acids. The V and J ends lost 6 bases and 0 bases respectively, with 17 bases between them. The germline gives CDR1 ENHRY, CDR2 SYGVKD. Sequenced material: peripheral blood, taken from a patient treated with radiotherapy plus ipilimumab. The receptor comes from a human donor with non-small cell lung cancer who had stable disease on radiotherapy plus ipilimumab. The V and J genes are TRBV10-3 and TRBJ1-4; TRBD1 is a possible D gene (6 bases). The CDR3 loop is CAIRPGQGSATNEKLFF. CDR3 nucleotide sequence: TGTGCCATCAGACCGGGACAAGGATCGGCAACTAATGAAAAACTGTTTTTT.